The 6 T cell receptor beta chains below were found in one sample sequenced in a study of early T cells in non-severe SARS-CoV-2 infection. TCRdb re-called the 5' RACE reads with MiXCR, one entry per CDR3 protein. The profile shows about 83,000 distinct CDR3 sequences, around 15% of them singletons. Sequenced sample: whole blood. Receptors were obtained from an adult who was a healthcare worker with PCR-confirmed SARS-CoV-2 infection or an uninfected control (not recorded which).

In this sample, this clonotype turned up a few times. The CDR3 DNA reads as TGTGCCACCGTGAAGAAGAGGGACAGAAGTAATAATTCACCCCTCCACTTT. Translation gives CATVKKRDRSNNSPLHF. The chain employs TRBV24-1 and TRBJ1-6, with 7 bases identical to TRBD1. CDR1 KGHDR and CDR2 SFDVKD come from the germline V gene. The length of the CDR3 is 17 residues. V trimming: 9 bases; J trimming: 5 bases; junction bases outside the gene matches: 15.

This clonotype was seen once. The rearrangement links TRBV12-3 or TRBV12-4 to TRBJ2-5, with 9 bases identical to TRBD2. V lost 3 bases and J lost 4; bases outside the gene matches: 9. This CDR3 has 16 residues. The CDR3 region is CASSFSRGGASETQYF. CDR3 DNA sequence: TGTGCCAGCAGTTTTTCTCGCGGGGGGGCGTCAGAGACCCAGTACTTC.

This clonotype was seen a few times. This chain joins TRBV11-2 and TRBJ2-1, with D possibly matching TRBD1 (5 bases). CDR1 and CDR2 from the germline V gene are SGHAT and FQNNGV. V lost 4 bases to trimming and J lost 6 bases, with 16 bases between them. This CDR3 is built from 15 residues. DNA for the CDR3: TGTGCCAGCAGCTCCATCCGACAGATGGGCAATGAGCAGTTCTTC. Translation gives CASSSIRQMGNEQFF.

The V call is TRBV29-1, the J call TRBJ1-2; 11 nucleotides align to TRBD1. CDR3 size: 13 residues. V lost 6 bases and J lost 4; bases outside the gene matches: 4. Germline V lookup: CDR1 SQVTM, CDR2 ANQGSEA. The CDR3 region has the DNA TGCAGCGTCCGGGACAGGGGGATCTATGGCTACACCTTC. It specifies CSVRDRGIYGYTF.

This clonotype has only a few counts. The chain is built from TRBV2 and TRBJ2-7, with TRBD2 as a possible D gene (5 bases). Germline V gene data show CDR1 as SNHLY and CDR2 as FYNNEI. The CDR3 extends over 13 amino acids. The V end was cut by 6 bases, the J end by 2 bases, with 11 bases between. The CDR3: CASRRTGTYEQYF. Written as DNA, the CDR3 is TGTGCCAGCAGACGGACTGGGACCTACGAGCAGTACTTC.

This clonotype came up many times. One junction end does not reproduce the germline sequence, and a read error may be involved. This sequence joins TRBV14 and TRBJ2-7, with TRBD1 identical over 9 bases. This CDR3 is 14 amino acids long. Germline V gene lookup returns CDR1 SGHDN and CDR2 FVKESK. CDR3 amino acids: CASSQGGAGQGVNF. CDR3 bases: TGTGCCAGCAGCCAAGGAGGGGCGGGACAGGGAGTCAACTTC.